This T cell receptor beta chain was recorded in a study of T cell clonotyping in hematopoietic cell transplantation. General study results and limits: Recipient TCR diversity dropped after transplant; expanded clonotypes rose from day 30 to 180. Few recipient clonotypes overlapped donors; over 95% were de novo at given depth.

As regards this clone: The antigen remains unidentified.

The germline V gene has CDR1 SGHRS and CDR2 YFSETQ. The germline V and J ends were trimmed by 5 bases and 0 bases, with 11 bases remaining between them. This CDR3 comprises 14 residues. Time point noted: recipient sample about 28 days before transplant, after cytoreduction. Blood collection times were about day -28 and days 30, 100, 180 posttransplant. Assay: immunoSEQ multiplex PCR; the TCRdb copy retains only in-frame clones and omits some. The sample contains approximately 39,000 clones, 90% to 95% of which appear only once. Sequenced material: peripheral blood mononuclear cells, taken before stem cell transplant. This chain uses TRBV5-1 with TRBJ1-2; D is undetermined. This sequence was found in a man in his forties or fifties with chronic myeloid leukemia. Some clones in this sample may be carry-over from other donors' samples. CDR3: CASSYANPNYGYTF. In DNA form, the CDR3 reads TGCGCCAGCAGTTACGCCAACCCTAACTATGGCTACACCTTC.